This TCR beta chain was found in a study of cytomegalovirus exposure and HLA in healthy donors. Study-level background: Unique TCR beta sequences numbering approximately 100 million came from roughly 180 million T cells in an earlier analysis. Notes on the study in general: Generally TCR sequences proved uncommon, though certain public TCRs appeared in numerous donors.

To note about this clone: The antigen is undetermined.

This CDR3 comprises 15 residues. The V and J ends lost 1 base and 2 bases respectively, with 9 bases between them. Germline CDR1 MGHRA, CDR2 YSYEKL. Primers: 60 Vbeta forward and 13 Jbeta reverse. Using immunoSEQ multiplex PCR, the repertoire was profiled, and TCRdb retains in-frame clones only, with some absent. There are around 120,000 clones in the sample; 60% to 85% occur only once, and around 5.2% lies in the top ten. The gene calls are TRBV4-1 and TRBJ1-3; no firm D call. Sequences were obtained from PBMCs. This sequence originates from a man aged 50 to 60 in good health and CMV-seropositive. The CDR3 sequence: CASSQGTEAGNTIYF. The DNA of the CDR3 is TGCGCCAGCAGCCAAGGAACGGAGGCTGGAAACACCATATATTTT.